These 10 T cell receptor beta chains originate from one sample sequenced in a study of T-cell reconstitution after alpha-beta-depleted transplantation in children. Preparation of the TCRbeta library used unique molecular identifiers. TCRdb fed the PCR reads into MiXCR, producing one record per CDR3 protein. The sample has about 540,000 distinct CDR3 sequences; about a sixth are singletons. The specimen was PBMCs from the stem cell graft donor, collected from the stem cell graft. These receptors all come from a human donor who donated a stem cell graft to a child with acute lymphoblastic leukemia.

The gene calls are TRBV4-1 and TRBJ2-7, with D perhaps matching TRBD1 (6 bases). The CDR3 consists of 13 residues. Germline V gives CDR1 MGHRA, CDR2 YSYEKL. V lost 5 bases and J lost 3, with 11 bases in between. This CDR3 is CASSVDSYYEQYF. CDR3 nucleotides: TGCGCCAGCAGCGTGGACAGCTACTACGAGCAGTACTTC.

This clonotype has a handful of counts. The chain carries TRBV6-5 and TRBJ2-7, with 10 bases fitting TRBD1. Germline V gene lookup returns CDR1 MNHEY and CDR2 SVGAGI. This CDR3 comprises 14 residues. V lost 2 bases to trimming and J lost 5 bases; unmatched junction nucleotides: 3. The CDR3: CASSYAGQGDEQYF. The CDR3, as DNA: TGTGCCAGCAGTTACGCCGGACAGGGGGACGAGCAGTACTTC.

This chain links TRBV5-1 with TRBJ2-3; a possible D gene is TRBD2 (6 bases). The length of the CDR3 is 15 residues. V lost 4 bases to trimming and J lost 2 bases, with 14 bases between them. CDR1 is SGHRS and CDR2 is YFSETQ in the germline V gene. In DNA form, the CDR3 reads TGCGCCAGCAGCCCCTTTAGCGGTCCCACAGATACGCAGTATTTT. Translation: CASSPFSGPTDTQYF.

J is TRBJ2-7 and V is TRBV20-1; 8 bases are a match to TRBD1. Germline CDR1 DFQATT, CDR2 SNEGSKA (reference sequence). Trimming at V came to 2 bases and at J to 2 bases, leaving 5 bases not matched to a gene. The length of the CDR3 is 14 residues. CDR3 DNA sequence: TGCAGTGCTAGATGGCAGGGGGCCCCCTACGAGCAGTACTTC. It encodes CSARWQGAPYEQYF.

The chain employs TRBV6-1 and TRBJ2-3; a possible D gene is TRBD2 (6 bases). The CDR3 length is 16 residues. Germline CDR1 MNHNS, CDR2 SASEGT. Between the trimmed V and J ends, which lost 2 bases and 3 bases, there was a span of 15 bases. For the CDR3, the DNA is TGTGCCAGCAGTGAATGGAGGGAGGCGCTGACAGATACGCAGTATTTT. It encodes CASSEWREALTDTQYF.

This clonotype was seen a few times. The chain employs TRBV20-1 and TRBJ2-4; D gene unclear. The V gene lost 1 base and the J gene lost 5 bases, with 9 bases spanning the gap. This CDR3 is built from 13 residues. Germline-derived CDR1 and CDR2 are DFQATT and SNEGSKA (reference sequence). The CDR3 reads CSARAIPQNIQYF. The CDR3 DNA follows: TGCAGTGCTAGAGCCATTCCCCAAAACATTCAGTACTTC.

In this sample, this clonotype turned up once. The CDR3 DNA follows: TGTGCCAGCAGAATACGGACAGTCAACACTGAAGCTTTCTTT. This translates into CASRIRTVNTEAFF. This rearrangement joins TRBV27 to TRBJ1-1, with D perhaps matching TRBD1 (6 bases). The CDR3 has 14 residues. Germline V gene lookup returns CDR1 MNHEY and CDR2 SMNVEV (reference sequence). V lost 6 bases to trimming and J lost 2 bases, with 13 bases between them.

The chain combines TRBV12-5 with TRBJ2-3; D unclear. CDR3 length: 15 amino acids. Germline V gives CDR1 LGHNT, CDR2 FRNRAP. Deletions cut 7 bases from V and 1 base from J, with 15 bases between. CDR3 bases: TGTGCTAGTGCCTCTTCCCGGATGGGCACAGATACGCAGTATTTT. Residues: CASASSRMGTDTQYF.

The genes are TRBV18 and TRBJ2-7, with D possibly being TRBD1 (6 bases). The CDR3 runs to 14 residues. The V end was cut by 8 bases, the J end by 6 bases, with 20 bases between. Germline V gene data show CDR1 as KGHSH and CDR2 as LQKENI. DNA of the CDR3: TGTGCCAGCCAGCCGCGTGGGCAGGGGACCGAGCAGTACTTC. Protein product: CASQPRGQGTEQYF.

This clonotype was recorded a few times. The chain recombines TRBV5-1 with TRBJ2-7; D gene unclear. Germline CDR1 SGHRS, CDR2 YFSETQ. Trimming took 4 bases from V and 6 from J, leaving 17 bases between them. The CDR3 runs to 14 residues. CDR3 bases: TGCGCCAGCAGCCCGCCGACCGGCACGGCCGAGCAGTACTTC. Its protein product is CASSPPTGTAEQYF.